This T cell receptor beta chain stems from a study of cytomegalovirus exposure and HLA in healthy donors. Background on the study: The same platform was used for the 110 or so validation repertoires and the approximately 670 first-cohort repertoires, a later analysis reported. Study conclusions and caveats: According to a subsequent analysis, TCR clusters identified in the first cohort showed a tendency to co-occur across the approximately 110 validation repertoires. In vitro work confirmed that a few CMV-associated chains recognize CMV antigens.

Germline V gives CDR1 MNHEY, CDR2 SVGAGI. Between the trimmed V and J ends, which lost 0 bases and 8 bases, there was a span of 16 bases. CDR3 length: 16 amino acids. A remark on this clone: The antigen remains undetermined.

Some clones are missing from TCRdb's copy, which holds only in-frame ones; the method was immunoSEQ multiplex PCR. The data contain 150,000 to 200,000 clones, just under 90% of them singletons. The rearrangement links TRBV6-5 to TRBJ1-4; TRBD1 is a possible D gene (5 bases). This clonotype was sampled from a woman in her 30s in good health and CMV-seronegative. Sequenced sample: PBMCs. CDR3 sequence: CASSYSKGRGNEKLFF. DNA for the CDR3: TGTGCCAGCAGTTACTCGAAGGGGAGGGGTAACGAAAAACTGTTTTTT.